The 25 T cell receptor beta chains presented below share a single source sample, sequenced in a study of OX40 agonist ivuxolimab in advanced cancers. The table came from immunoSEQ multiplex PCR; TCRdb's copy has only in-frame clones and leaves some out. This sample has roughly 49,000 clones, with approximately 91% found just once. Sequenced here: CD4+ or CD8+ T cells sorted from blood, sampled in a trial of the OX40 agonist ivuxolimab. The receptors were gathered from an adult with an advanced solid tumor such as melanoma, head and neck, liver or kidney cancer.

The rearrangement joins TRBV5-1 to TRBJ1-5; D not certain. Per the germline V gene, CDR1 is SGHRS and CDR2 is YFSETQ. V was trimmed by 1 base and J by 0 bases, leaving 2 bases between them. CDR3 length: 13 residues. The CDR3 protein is CASSLLSNQPQHF. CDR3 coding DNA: TGCGCCAGCAGCTTGCTTAGCAATCAGCCCCAGCATTTT.

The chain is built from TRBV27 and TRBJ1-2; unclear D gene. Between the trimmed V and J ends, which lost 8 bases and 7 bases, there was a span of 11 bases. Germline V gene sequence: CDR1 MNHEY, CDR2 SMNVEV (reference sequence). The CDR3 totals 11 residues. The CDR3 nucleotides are TGTGCCAGCGGACGGCTATCTGGCTACACCTTC. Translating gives CASGRLSGYTF.

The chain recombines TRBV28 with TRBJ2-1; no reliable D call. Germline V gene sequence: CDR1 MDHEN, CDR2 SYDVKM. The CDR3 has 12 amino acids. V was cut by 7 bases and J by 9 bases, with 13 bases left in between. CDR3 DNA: TGTGCCAGCATTGGCCCAGCACTTGAGCAGTTCTTC. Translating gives CASIGPALEQFF.

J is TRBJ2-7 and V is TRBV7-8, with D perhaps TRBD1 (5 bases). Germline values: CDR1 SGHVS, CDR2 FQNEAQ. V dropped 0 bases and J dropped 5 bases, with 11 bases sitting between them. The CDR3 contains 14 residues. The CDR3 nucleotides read TGTGCCAGCAGCTTAGCACCAGGGTCCCACGAGCAGTACTTC. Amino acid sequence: CASSLAPGSHEQYF.

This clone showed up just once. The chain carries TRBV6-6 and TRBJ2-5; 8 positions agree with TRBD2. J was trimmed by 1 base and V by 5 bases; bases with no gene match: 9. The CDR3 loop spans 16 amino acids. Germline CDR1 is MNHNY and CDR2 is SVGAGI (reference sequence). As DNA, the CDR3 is TGTGCCAGCAGTCATACCGGGACTAGAGGCCAAGAGACCCAGTACTTC. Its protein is CASSHTGTRGQETQYF.

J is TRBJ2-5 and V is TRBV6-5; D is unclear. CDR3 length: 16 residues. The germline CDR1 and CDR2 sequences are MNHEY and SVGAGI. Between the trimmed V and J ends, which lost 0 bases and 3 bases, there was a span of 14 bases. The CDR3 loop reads CASSYSRVRQKETQYF. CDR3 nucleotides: TGTGCCAGCAGTTACTCTCGGGTGAGGCAGAAAGAGACCCAGTACTTC.

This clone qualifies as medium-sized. The CDR3 loop is CASHSQSNQPQHF. For the CDR3, the DNA is TGTGCCAGCCACAGTCAAAGCAATCAGCCCCAGCATTTT. The chain is built from TRBV2 and TRBJ1-5; D unresolved. Trimming stripped 8 bases from V and 1 base from J, with 9 bases between. The CDR3 spans 13 residues. CDR1 and CDR2 from the germline V gene are SNHLY and FYNNEI. The full variable domain, rest sourced from reference TRBV2 and TRBJ1-5, is EPEVTQTPSHQVTQMGQEVILRCVPISNHLYFYWYRQILGQKVEFLVSFYNNEISEKSEIFDDQFSVERPDGSNFTLKIRSTKLEDSAMYFCASHSQSNQPQHFGDGTRLSIL.

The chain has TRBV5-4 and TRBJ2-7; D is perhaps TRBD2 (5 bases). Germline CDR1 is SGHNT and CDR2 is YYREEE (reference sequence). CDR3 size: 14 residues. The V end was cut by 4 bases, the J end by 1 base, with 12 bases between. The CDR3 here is CASSAPRGSYEQYF. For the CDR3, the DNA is TGTGCCAGCAGCGCTCCCAGAGGGTCCTACGAGCAGTACTTC.

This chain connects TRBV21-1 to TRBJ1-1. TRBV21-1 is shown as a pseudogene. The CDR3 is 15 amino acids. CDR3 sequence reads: CASSKGCKKVTEAFF. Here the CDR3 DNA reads TGTGCCAGCAGCAAAGGATGTAAAAAGGTCACTGAAGCTTTCTTT.

This chain's CDR3 is CASNPHSRDEQFF. The CDR3 DNA sequence: TGTGCCAGTAACCCCCATAGCAGGGATGAGCAGTTCTTC. V is TRBV19 and J is TRBJ2-1; tentatively, D is TRBD1 (5 bases). The length of the CDR3 is 13 residues. The germline CDR1 and CDR2 sequences are LNHDA and SQIVND (reference sequence). V dropped 7 bases and J dropped 8 bases, with 15 bases sitting between them.

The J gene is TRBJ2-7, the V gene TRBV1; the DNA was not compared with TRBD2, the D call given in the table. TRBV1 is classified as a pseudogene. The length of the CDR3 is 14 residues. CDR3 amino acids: CTSSPQTPGGEQYF. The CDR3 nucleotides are TGCACCAGCAGCCCCCAAACACCGGGAGGTGAGCAGTACTTC.

Here the CDR3 DNA reads TGTGCCAGCAGTGAAGCGCTCGCAGATACGCAGTATTTT. Protein: CASSEALADTQYF. This chain links TRBV2 with TRBJ2-3; the D is unclear. Germline V gene lookup returns CDR1 SNHLY and CDR2 FYNNEI. V shed 0 bases and J shed 4 bases, with 5 bases lying between them. There are 13 residues in the CDR3.

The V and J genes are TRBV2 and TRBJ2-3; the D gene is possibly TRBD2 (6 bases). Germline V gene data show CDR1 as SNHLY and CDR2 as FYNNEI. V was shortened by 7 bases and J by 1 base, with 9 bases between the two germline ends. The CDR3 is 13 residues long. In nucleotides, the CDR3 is TGTGCCAGCAAGCCTAGCGGCACAGATACGCAGTATTTT. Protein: CASKPSGTDTQYF.

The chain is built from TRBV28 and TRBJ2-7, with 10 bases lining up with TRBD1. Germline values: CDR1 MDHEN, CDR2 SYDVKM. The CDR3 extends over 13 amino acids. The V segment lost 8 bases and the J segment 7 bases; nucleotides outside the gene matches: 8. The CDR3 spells CASLRQGAREQYF. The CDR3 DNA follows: TGTGCCAGCCTTAGACAGGGGGCGCGTGAGCAGTACTTC.

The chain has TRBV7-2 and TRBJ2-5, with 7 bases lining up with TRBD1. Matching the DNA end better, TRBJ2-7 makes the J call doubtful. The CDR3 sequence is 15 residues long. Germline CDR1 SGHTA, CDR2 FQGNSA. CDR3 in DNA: TGTGCCAGCAGCTTACTCACAGGGGCCTCCTACGAGCAGTACTTC. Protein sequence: CASSLLTGASYEQYF.

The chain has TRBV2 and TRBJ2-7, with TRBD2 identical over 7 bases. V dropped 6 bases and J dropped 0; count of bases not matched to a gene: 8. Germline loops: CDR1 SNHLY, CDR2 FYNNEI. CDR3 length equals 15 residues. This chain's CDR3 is CASSPRAGVSYEQYF. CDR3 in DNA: TGTGCCAGCAGCCCGAGGGCGGGGGTCTCCTACGAGCAGTACTTC.

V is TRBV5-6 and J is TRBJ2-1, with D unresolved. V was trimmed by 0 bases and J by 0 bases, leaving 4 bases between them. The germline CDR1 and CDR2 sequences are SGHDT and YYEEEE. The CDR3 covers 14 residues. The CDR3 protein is CASSLGISYNEQFF. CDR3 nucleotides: TGTGCCAGCAGCTTGGGGATCTCCTACAATGAGCAGTTCTTC.

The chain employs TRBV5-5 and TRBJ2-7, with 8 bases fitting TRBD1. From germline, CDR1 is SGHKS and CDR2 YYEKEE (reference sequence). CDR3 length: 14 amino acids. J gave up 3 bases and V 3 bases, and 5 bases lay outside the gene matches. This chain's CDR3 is CASSYPGGVYEQYF. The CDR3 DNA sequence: TGTGCCAGCAGCTACCCAGGGGGCGTCTACGAGCAGTACTTC.

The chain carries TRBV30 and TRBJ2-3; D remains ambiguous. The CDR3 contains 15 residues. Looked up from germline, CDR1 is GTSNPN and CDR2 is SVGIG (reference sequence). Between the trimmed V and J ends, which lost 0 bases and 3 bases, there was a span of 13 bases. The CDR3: CAWSVRGIGTDTQYF. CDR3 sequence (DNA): TGTGCCTGGAGTGTACGTGGAATTGGTACAGATACGCAGTATTTT.

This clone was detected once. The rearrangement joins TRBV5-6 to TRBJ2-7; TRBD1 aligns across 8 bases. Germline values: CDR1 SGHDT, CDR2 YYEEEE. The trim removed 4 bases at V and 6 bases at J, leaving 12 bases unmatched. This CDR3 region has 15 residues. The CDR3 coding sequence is TGTGCCAGCAGCCGGAGGCGCCAGGGGGCGTCCGAGCAGTACTTC. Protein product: CASSRRRQGASEQYF.

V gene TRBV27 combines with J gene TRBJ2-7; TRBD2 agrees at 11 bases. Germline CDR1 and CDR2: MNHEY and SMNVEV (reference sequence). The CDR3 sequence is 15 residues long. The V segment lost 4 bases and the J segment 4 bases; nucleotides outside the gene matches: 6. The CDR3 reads CASSSPGLAVYEQYF. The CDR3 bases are TGTGCCAGCAGTTCTCCGGGACTAGCGGTTTACGAGCAGTACTTC.

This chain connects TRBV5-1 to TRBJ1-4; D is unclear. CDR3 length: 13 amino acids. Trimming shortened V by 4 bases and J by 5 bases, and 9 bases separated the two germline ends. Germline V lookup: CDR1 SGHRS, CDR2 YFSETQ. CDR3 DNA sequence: TGCGCCAGCAGCCTGCAATCAAATGAAAAACTGTTTTTT. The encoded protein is CASSLQSNEKLFF.

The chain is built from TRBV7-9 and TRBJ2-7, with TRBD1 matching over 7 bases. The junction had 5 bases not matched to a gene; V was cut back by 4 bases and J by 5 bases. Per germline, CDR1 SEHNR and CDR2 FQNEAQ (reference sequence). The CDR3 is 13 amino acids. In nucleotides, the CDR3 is TGTGCCAGCAGCTCGACAGGGATTAACGAGCAGTACTTC. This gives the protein CASSSTGINEQYF.

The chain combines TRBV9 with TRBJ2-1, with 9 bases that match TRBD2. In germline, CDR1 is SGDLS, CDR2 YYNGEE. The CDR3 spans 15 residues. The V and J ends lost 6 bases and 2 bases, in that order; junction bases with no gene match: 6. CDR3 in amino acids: CASTSGGRAYNEQFF. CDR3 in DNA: TGTGCCAGCACTTCGGGCGGGAGGGCCTACAATGAGCAGTTCTTC.

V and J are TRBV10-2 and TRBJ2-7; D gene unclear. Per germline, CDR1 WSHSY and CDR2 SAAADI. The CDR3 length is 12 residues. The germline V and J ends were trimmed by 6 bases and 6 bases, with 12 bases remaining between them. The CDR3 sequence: CASSHIWSEQYF. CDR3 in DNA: TGCGCCAGCAGCCATATATGGTCCGAGCAGTACTTC.